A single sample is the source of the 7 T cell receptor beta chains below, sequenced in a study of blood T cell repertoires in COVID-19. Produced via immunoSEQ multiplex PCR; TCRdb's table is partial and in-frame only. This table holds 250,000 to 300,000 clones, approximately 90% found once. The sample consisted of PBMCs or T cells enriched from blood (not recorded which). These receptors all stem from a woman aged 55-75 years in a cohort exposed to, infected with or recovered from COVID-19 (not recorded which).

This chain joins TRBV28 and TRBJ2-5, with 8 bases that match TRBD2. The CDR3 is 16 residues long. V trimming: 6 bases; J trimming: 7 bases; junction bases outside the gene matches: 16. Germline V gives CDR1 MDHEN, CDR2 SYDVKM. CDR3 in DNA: TGTGCCAGCAGCCGGGGGGGCGGGCCTCAAGATCGGACCCAGTACTTC. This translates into CASSRGGGPQDRTQYF.

In DNA, the CDR3 is TGCGCCAGCAGCCTAGACAGGGGCGACACTGAAGCTTTCTTT. Amino acid sequence: CASSLDRGDTEAFF. This sequence joins TRBV4-3 and TRBJ1-1; 8 nucleotides agree with TRBD1. V dropped 4 bases and J dropped 3; count of bases not matched to a gene: 4. Germline values: CDR1 LGHNA, CDR2 YSLEER. The CDR3 extends over 14 amino acids.

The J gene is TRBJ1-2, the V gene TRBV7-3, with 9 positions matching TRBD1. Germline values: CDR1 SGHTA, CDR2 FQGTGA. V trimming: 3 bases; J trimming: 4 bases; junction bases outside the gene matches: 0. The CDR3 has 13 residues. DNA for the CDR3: TGTGCCAGCAGCTTGGGACAGGGCTATGGCTACACCTTC. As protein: CASSLGQGYGYTF.

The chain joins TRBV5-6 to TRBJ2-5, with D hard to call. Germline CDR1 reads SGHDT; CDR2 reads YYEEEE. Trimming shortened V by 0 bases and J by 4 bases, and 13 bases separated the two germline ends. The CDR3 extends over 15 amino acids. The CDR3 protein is CASSLGRVSGETQYF. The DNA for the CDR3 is TGTGCCAGCAGCTTGGGCCGGGTAAGTGGAGAGACCCAGTACTTC.

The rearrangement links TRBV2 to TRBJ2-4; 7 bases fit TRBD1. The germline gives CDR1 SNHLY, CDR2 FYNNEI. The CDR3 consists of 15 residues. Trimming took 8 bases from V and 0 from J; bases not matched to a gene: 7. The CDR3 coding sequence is TGTGCCAGCCGACAGGGTCCCTTAGCCAAAAACATTCAGTACTTC. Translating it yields CASRQGPLAKNIQYF.

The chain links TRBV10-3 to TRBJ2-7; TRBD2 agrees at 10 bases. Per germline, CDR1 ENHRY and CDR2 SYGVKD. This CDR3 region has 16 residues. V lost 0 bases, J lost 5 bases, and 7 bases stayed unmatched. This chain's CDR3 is CAISESLASGRNEQYF. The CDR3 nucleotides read TGTGCCATCAGTGAGTCGCTAGCTAGCGGGAGAAACGAGCAGTACTTC.

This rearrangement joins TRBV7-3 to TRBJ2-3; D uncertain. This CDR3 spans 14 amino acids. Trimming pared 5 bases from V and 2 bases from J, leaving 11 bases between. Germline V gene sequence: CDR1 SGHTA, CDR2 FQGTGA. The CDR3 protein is CASSLNSFTDTQYF. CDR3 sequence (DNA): TGTGCCAGCAGCCTCAACTCCTTCACAGATACGCAGTATTTT.